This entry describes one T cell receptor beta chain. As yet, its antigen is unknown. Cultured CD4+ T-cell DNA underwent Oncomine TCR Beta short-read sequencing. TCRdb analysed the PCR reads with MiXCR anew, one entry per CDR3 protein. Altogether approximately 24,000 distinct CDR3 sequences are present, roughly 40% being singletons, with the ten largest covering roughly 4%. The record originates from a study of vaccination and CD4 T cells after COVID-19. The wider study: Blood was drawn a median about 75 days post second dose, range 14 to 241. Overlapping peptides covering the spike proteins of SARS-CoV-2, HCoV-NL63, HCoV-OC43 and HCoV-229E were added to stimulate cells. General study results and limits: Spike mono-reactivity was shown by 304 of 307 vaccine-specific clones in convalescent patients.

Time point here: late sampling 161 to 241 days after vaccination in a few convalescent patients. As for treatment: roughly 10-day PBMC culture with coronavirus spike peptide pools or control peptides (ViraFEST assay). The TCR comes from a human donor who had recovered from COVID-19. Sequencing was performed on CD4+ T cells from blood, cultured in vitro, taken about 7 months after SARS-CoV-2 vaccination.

DNA of the CDR3: TGCAGTGCTAGAGCGACGACTGGAACGAACTACAATGAGCAGTTCTTC. Protein product: CSARATTGTNYNEQFF. The chain employs TRBV20-1 and TRBJ2-1, with D hard to call. CDR1 and CDR2 from the germline V gene are DFQATT and SNEGSKA (reference sequence). The CDR3 sequence is 16 residues long. Trimming took 1 base from V and 3 from J, leaving 16 bases between them.